Listed below are T cell receptor beta chains from one sample, sequenced in a study of control samples from healthy donors and cancer patients. Clones were sequenced by immunoSEQ multiplex PCR, and TCRdb holds only the in-frame ones, with some missing. The table has about 120,000 clones, approximately 92% seen once. The sample comprised PBMCs. These receptors came from an elderly man with head and neck cancer. Both conserved end residues are part of each CDR3. Each record gives: V gene, clone size, J gene, D gene, CDR3 DNA, CDR3 protein. D genes are given only for firm matches. For some rows the clone size is stated as once, few or many, or as a class when expanded; others skip it.

TRBV5-5	.	TRBJ2-2	.	TGTGCCAGCAGCCTGGTCGGGTCCTACACCGGGGAGCTGTTTTTT	CASSLVGSYTGELFF
TRBV5-4	.	TRBJ2-1	.	TGTGCCAGCAGCTTAAACAGCGGCTCCTACAATGAGCAGTTCTTC	CASSLNSGSYNEQFF
TRBV5-1	.	TRBJ2-7	.	TGCGCCAGCAGCATCTGGGGTCCCGGGAACGAGCAGTACTTC	CASSIWGPGNEQYF
TRBV15	.	TRBJ2-7	.	TGTGCCACCAGCACCGAATTTGCAATTACCTACGAGCAGTACTTC	CATSTEFAITYEQYF
TRBV19	once	TRBJ2-1	.	TGTGCCAGTAGTCTTAAGGTGGGATCCTACAATGAGCAGTTCTTC	CASSLKVGSYNEQFF
TRBV5-6	.	TRBJ2-7	.	TGTGCCAGCAGCTTATTGGGACCGTTAGTCTCCTACGAGCAGTACTTC	CASSLLGPLVSYEQYF
TRBV5-1	.	TRBJ2-1	.	TGCGCCAGCAGCTTAGGGGACGAGGCTGGCTACAATGAGCAGTTCTTC	CASSLGDEAGYNEQFF
TRBV5-1	.	TRBJ1-6	TRBD1	TGCGCCAGCAGCCCGGGACAGAATAATTCACCCCTCCACTTT	CASSPGQNNSPLHF
TRBV10-3	.	TRBJ2-7	TRBD1	TGTGCCATCAGCAGACAGGGAACGGGTTCCTACGAGCAGTACTTC	CAISRQGTGSYEQYF
TRBV4-3	.	TRBJ2-1	TRBD2	TGCGCCAGCAGCCAAGAAGGAGCGGGAGGGTCGCAGTTCTTC	CASSQEGAGGSQFF
TRBV7-8	.	TRBJ1-6	.	TGTGCCAGCAGCTTAGGGGCGGGGAGTTCACCCCTCCACTTT	CASSLGAGSSPLHF
TRBV7-6	.	TRBJ1-1	TRBD1	TGTGCCAGCAGCCCTCTTTCCGGGACAGCCAACACTGAAGCTTTCTTT	CASSPLSGTANTEAFF
TRBV3-1/TRBV3-2	.	TRBJ2-4	TRBD1	TGTGCCAGCAGCCAAGAGTTGTGGGACAGAGACAAAAACATTCAGTACTTC	CASSQELWDRDKNIQYF
TRBV25-1	.	TRBJ2-3	.	TGTGCCAGCAGTCGCCCCTTAGGGGGGGGAGGCACAGATACGCAGTATTTT	CASSRPLGGGGTDTQYF
TRBV20-1	.	TRBJ1-4	.	TGCAGTGCTAGAGCCCTAGGCAGTCTGTTTTTT	CSARALGSLFF
TRBV4-1	.	TRBJ2-1	.	TGCGCCAGCAGCCCCTGGGTGGGTGAGCAGTTCTTC	CASSPWVGEQFF
TRBV7-9	once	TRBJ1-1	TRBD1	TGTGCCAGCAGCTCAGGGGGCTCGGTCACTGAAGCTTTCTTT	CASSSGGSVTEAFF
TRBV6-6	.	TRBJ2-3	.	TGTGCCAGCAAAGGAGTAGCGAAAGATACGCAGTATTTT	CASKGVAKDTQYF
TRBV6-5	.	TRBJ2-5	TRBD1	TGTGCCAGCAGTTACGCCGACAGGGGAATGGAGACCCAGTACTTC	CASSYADRGMETQYF
TRBV14	.	TRBJ2-4	TRBD1	TGTGCCAGCAGCCAGGCTACCGGGACAGTCTCCGGAAACATTCAGTACTTC	CASSQATGTVSGNIQYF
TRBV19	.	TRBJ2-7	.	TGTGCCAGTAGTATAGCACAACAGGGCGAGCAGTACTTC	CASSIAQQGEQYF
TRBV27	.	TRBJ1-2	TRBD1	TGTGCCGGCAGCTCCGGGACAGGGTACTATGGCTACACCTTC	CAGSSGTGYYGYTF
TRBV5-4	once	TRBJ1-2	.	TGTGCCAGCAGCTTGGCGGCCGCTCGTTATGGCTACACCTTC	CASSLAAARYGYTF
TRBV19	.	TRBJ1-1	.	TGTGCCAGTAGTAACGGATTCCGGGGCAAAGGAAACTGGATAACTGAAGCTTTCTTT	CASSNGFRGKGNWITEAFF
TRBV5-1	.	TRBJ1-4	.	TGCGCCAGCAGAAGGGACAACGAAAAACTGTTTTTT	CASRRDNEKLFF
TRBV2	.	TRBJ1-5	TRBD1	TGTGCCAGCACTACAGGGGGCGGTCAGCCCCAGCATTTT	CASTTGGGQPQHF
TRBV5-1	.	TRBJ1-1	.	TGCGCCAGCAGCTTGGCAGTGGGCAGCAACATGAACACTGAAGCTTTCTTT	CASSLAVGSNMNTEAFF
TRBV5-1	.	TRBJ2-1	.	TGCGCCAGCAGCTCCATTATAGGACTAAACAATGAGCAGTTCTTC	CASSSIIGLNNEQFF
TRBV5-1	few	TRBJ2-2	TRBD1	TGCGCCAGCAGCTTGTTCGGGACAGGAGGTACCGGGGAGCTGTTTTTT	CASSLFGTGGTGELFF
TRBV9	.	TRBJ2-3	TRBD2	TGTGCCAGCAGCCTCGCACCCGGGACTAGCCTCGGTACGCAGTATTTT	CASSLAPGTSLGTQYF
TRBV18	.	TRBJ1-1	.	TGTGCCAGCGGTGGGACGGAGAACACTGAAGCTTTCTTT	CASGGTENTEAFF
TRBV19	.	TRBJ2-7	.	TGTGCCAGTAGTGGTACAGTCTCCTACGAGCAGTACTTC	CASSGTVSYEQYF
TRBV6-4	.	TRBJ1-6	.	TGTGCCAGCAGTGACTCTTTATTTTTCTCACCCCTCCACTTT	CASSDSLFFSPLHF
TRBV5-4	.	TRBJ2-7	TRBD2	TGTGCCAGCAGCATCGGACTAGCGGGAACGTACGAGCAGTACTTC	CASSIGLAGTYEQYF
TRBV19	.	TRBJ1-5	TRBD1	TGTGCCAGTAGTATAGGACAGGGGGCGGGTCAGCCCCAGCATTTT	CASSIGQGAGQPQHF
TRBV6-1	.	TRBJ1-1	.	TGTGCCAGCAGTGAGAATACGAACACTGAAGCTTTCTTT	CASSENTNTEAFF
TRBV19	.	TRBJ2-2	TRBD2	TGTGCCAGTACCCCTCCGGGGAGGGGAGGTTTCGGCGGGGAGCTGTTTTTT	CASTPPGRGGFGGELFF
TRBV10-1	.	TRBJ2-7	.	TGCGCCAGCAGTGAGTCGAACAGGGAGGGATACGAGCAGTACTTC	CASSESNREGYEQYF
TRBV10-2	.	TRBJ2-5	TRBD2	TGCGCCAGTCACCGGGGACTAGCGCTCCAAGAGACCCAGTACTTC	CASHRGLALQETQYF
TRBV5-1	once	TRBJ1-6	.	TGCGCCAGCAGCTTGGTTCAGGGAGGTGATTCACCCCTCCACTTT	CASSLVQGGDSPLHF
TRBV25-1	.	TRBJ1-2	TRBD1	TGTGCCAGCACCTCGGGACAGTTTTATGGCTACACCTTC	CASTSGQFYGYTF
TRBV5-1	.	TRBJ2-1	.	TGCGCCAGCAGCCCGCCCTACAATGAGCAGTTCTTC	CASSPPYNEQFF
TRBV29-1	once	TRBJ2-3	.	TGCAGCGTTGAAGCTAGTACTTTCTCTAGCACAGATACGCAGTATTTT	CSVEASTFSSTDTQYF
TRBV5-1	.	TRBJ2-7	TRBD1	TGCGCCAGCAGCAGGGACAGGGGAAACTACGAGCAGTACTTC	CASSRDRGNYEQYF
TRBV12-5	once	TRBJ2-7	.	TGTGCTAGTGGTTTGGGGCCGCTGGGCGAGCAGTACTTC	CASGLGPLGEQYF
TRBV11-2	.	TRBJ2-7	TRBD2	TGTGCCAGCAGCCCGTGGACTAGCGGGAGGGTCCTGTACTTC	CASSPWTSGRVLYF
TRBV11-2	.	TRBJ2-3	.	TGTGCCAGCAGCCCCTTTTTCGGAGATACGCAGTATTTT	CASSPFFGDTQYF
TRBV5-1	.	TRBJ1-1	.	TGCGCCAGCACGGGGTCGAGAGGAACTGAAGCTTTCTTT	CASTGSRGTEAFF
TRBV2	.	TRBJ2-5	.	TGTGCCAGCAGCACGGGGGCAGGGGGAGAGACCCAGTACTTC	CASSTGAGGETQYF
TRBV10-1	once	TRBJ1-1	.	TGCGCCAGCAGTGTTTCTAGGTACGAGAAAGCTTTCTTT	CASSVSRYEKAFF
TRBV3-1/TRBV3-2	.	TRBJ2-1	.	TGTGCCAGCAGCCCATTTTTTGGGGGGAGCTCCTACAATGAGCAGTTCTTC	CASSPFFGGSSYNEQFF
TRBV5-1	.	TRBJ2-2	.	TGCGCCAGCACCCCCCTCGTCGGCACGAACACCGGGGAGCTGTTTTTT	CASTPLVGTNTGELFF